This TCR beta chain is from a study of blood T cells in healthy people across ages. Overall study context: Using template switching, researchers captured about one barcoded beta molecule for each two T cells. Study observations and caveats: Any changes in expanded clonotypes were possibly confounded, as donor CMV status remained unknown.

Ranging in age from about 6 to 100, the donors were healthy Caucasian individuals from Russia. This clonotype was counted ten times or more. Its target is not known. A second about 7 to 12 cycle PCR used barcoded and J-beta primers. Using its own MiXCR run on the 5' RACE reads, TCRdb lists one record per CDR3 protein. The table includes 500,000 to 700,000 distinct CDR3 sequences, approximately 30% detected once. This CDR3 has 15 residues. Germline V lookup: CDR1 DFQATT, CDR2 SNEGSKA (reference sequence). The trim removed 6 bases at V and 2 bases at J, leaving 8 bases unmatched. The rearrangement uses TRBV20-1 and TRBJ2-3; 10 bases map to TRBD2. Specimen: blood. The TCR sequence derives from a woman at least 80 years old in good health. The CDR3 is CSALKLAGSTDTQYF. The CDR3 coding sequence is TGCAGTGCCCTCAAACTAGCGGGGTCCACAGATACGCAGTATTTT.